This T cell receptor beta chain was identified in a study of blood T cell repertoires in COVID-19. The protocol was immunoSEQ multiplex PCR, while the TCRdb copy is restricted to in-frame clones and leaves out a portion. The table lists 240,000 or so clones, 75% to 90% of them singletons. V lost 8 bases and J 3 bases, leaving 17 bases between the germline ends. Looked up from germline, CDR1 is SEHNR and CDR2 is FQNEAQ (reference sequence). The CDR3 covers 15 residues. The V gene is TRBV7-9, the J gene TRBJ2-1; D is possibly TRBD1 (6 bases). The clonotype comes from a woman in her thirties or forties with acute COVID-19. The source material was PBMCs or T cells enriched from blood (not recorded which). CDR3 in amino acids: CASGSTGQNYNEQFF. CDR3 nucleotide sequence: TGTGCCAGCGGTTCGACCGGACAGAACTACAATGAGCAGTTCTTC.